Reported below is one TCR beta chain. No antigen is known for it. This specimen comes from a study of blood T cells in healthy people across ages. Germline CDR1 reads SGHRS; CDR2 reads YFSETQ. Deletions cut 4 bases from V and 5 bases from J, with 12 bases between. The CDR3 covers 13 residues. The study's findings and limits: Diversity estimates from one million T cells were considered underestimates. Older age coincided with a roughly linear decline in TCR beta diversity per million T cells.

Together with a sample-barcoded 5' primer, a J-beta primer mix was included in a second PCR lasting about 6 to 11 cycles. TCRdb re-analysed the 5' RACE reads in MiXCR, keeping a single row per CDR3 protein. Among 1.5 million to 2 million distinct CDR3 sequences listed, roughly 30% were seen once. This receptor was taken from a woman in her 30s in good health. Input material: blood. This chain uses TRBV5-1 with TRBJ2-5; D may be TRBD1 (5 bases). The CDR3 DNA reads TGCGCCAGCAGCGAGTCCAGGGCGGAGACCCAGTACTTC. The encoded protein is CASSESRAETQYF.